Listed below are T cell receptor beta chains from one sample, sequenced in a study of PD-L1 blockade in urothelial cancer. Only in-frame clones appear in the TCRdb table, and some are missing; sequencing was by immunoSEQ multiplex PCR. The data contain 100,000 or so clones, around 85% of them seen just once; the ten biggest clones take up 2% to 3%. The specimen comprised PBMCs, sampled around atezolizumab (anti-PD-L1) treatment. These receptors all come from a man over 45 with urothelial cancer. CDR3s include the opening cysteine and the closing phenylalanine or tryptophan. A clone size is listed for some rows: how often the clone was seen (once, few, many), or a class if it is expanded.

TRBJ2-2	TRBV5-4	.	CASRSGGSGELFF
TRBJ1-5	TRBV6-5	once	CASRSHGGQPQHF
TRBJ1-2	TRBV19	.	CASSTNRVRYTF
TRBJ1-6	TRBV5-4	.	CASSLPGGPNSPLHF
TRBJ1-2	TRBV5-6	.	CASSLAGTGSPGGYTF
TRBJ1-2	TRBV9	few	CASSVTGGASSTGYTF
TRBJ1-1	TRBV6-5	once	CASSLQGAEAFF
TRBJ1-1	TRBV30	.	CAWSRQGDARTEAFF
TRBJ2-7	TRBV7-8	.	CASSPKTGFSSYEQYF
TRBJ2-3	TRBV7-9	once	CASSLGSSSTDTQYF